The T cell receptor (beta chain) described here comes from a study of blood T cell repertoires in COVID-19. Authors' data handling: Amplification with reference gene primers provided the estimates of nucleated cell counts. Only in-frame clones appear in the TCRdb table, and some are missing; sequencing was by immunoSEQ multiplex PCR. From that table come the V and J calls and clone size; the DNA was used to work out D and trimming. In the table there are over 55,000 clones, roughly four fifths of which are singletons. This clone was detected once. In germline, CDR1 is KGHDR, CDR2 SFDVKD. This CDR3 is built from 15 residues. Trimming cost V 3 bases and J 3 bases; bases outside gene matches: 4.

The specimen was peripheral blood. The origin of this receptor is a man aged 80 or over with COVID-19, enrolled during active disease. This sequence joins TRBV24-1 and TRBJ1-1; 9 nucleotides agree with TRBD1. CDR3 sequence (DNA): TGTGCCACCAGTGATGGGACAGGGCGGTACACTGAAGCTTTCTTT. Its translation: CATSDGTGRYTEAFF.